These 24 T cell receptor beta chains came from one sample sequenced in a study of Graves' ophthalmopathy and Graves' hyperthyroidism. RNA transcripts yielded amplified TCR beta CDR3 regions. The first round was an RT-PCR with HTBI primers, and the second round was a multiplex PCR. Via MiXCR, TCRdb re-called the multiplex PCR reads, giving one row per CDR3 protein. The data contain some 200,000 distinct CDR3 sequences, around 30% of them singletons. Sequencing was done on a sample of peripheral blood. These receptor sequences come from a man in his fifties or sixties with Graves' ophthalmopathy.

This clonotype was recorded at least ten times. V is TRBV20-1 and J is TRBJ1-6; D may be TRBD1 (6 bases). The germline V gene has CDR1 DFQATT and CDR2 SNEGSKA (reference sequence). The CDR3 is 16 residues long. Trimming shortened V by 3 bases and J by 0 bases, and 12 bases separated the two germline ends. CDR3 residues: CSARPRGGSYNSPLHF. CDR3 DNA: TGCAGTGCTAGGCCTCGAGGGGGCTCCTATAATTCACCCCTCCACTTT.

The chain uses TRBV15 and TRBJ2-5; D is tentatively TRBD1 or TRBD2 (5 bases each). Trimming shortened V by 3 bases and J by 1 base, and 9 bases separated the two germline ends. CDR3 length equals 14 residues. Germline V gene sequence: CDR1 LNHNV, CDR2 YYDKDF (reference sequence). CDR3 sequence reads: CATSRSGLQETQYF. CDR3 nucleotides: TGTGCCACCAGCAGGTCGGGGCTCCAAGAGACCCAGTACTTC.

This clonotype appeared many times. The chain employs TRBV6-1 and TRBJ2-7; a possible D gene is TRBD2 (5 bases). The CDR3 loop spans 13 amino acids. Germline CDR1 and CDR2: MNHNS and SASEGT. Trimming shortened V by 4 bases and J by 0 bases, and 7 bases separated the two germline ends. The CDR3 sequence is CASSAEGSYEQYF. The CDR3 DNA follows: TGTGCCAGCAGTGCTGAGGGCTCCTACGAGCAGTACTTC.

This clonotype was recorded at least ten times. Given a much more abundant clone one base away, this may be a read error. This chain connects TRBV2 to TRBJ2-7; 9 bases are shared with TRBD1. V was pared by 4 bases and J by 1 base, with 2 bases of the junction left unmatched. Germline CDR1 and CDR2: SNHLY and FYNNEI. This CDR3 region has 14 residues. The CDR3 loop is CASSVGTGSYEQYF. The CDR3 DNA follows: TGTGCCAGCAGTGTGGGGACAGGGTCCTACGAGCAGTACTTC.

This clonotype was recorded a few times. The rearrangement joins TRBV11-1 to TRBJ1-5, with D perhaps matching TRBD1 (5 bases). Germline V gene data show CDR1 as SGHAT and CDR2 as FQDESV (reference sequence). The CDR3 is 16 amino acids. Trimming removed 5 bases at V and 1 base at J, with 15 bases between. In DNA, the CDR3 is TGTGCCAGCAGCCCCAGGTGGGGCAAGAGCAATCAGCCCCAGCATTTT. Protein sequence: CASSPRWGKSNQPQHF.

This clonotype was observed many times. This chain joins TRBV30 and TRBJ2-5; 14 positions match TRBD2. Germline values: CDR1 GTSNPN, CDR2 SVGIG (reference sequence). V lost 2 bases to trimming and J lost 5 bases; unmatched junction nucleotides: 7. The CDR3 is 16 residues long. CDR3 coding DNA: TGTGCCTGGAGTAGGGGACTAGCGGGAGTCGACGAGACCCAGTACTTC. Protein sequence: CAWSRGLAGVDETQYF.

This clonotype occurred many times. The chain links TRBV20-1 to TRBJ2-5; 7 bases are shared with TRBD2. The CDR3 loop spans 12 amino acids. Germline V gene sequence: CDR1 DFQATT, CDR2 SNEGSKA (reference sequence). V lost 6 bases to trimming and J lost 2 bases; unmatched junction nucleotides: 3. The CDR3 region has the DNA TGCAGTGCCAGTAGCGGGCAAGAGACCCAGTACTTC. Translated, it gives CSASSGQETQYF.

The rearrangement uses TRBV7-2 and TRBJ2-7; no reliable D call. Germline V gives CDR1 SGHTA, CDR2 FQGNSA. Deletions cut 2 bases from V and 2 bases from J, with 13 bases between. This CDR3 has 15 residues. The CDR3 loop is CASSLREVVTYEQYF. In DNA, the CDR3 is TGTGCCAGCAGCTTAAGAGAGGTGGTAACCTACGAGCAGTACTTC.

This clonotype was observed many times. The gene calls are TRBV13 and TRBJ1-1; no clear D gene. Germline loops: CDR1 PRHDT, CDR2 FYEKMQ (reference sequence). CDR3 length: 13 residues. Trimming took off 5 bases at V and 0 bases at J, with 7 bases between the two ends. CDR3 protein: CASSVRVNTEAFF. CDR3 nucleotide sequence: TGTGCCAGCAGCGTCCGCGTGAACACTGAAGCTTTCTTT.

This clonotype was detected only a few times. The V and J genes are TRBV30 and TRBJ2-5; possible D gene TRBD1, 6 bases. Deletions cut 2 bases from V and 3 bases from J, with 10 bases between. The CDR3 runs 13 residues. Germline assignment: CDR1 GTSNPN and CDR2 SVGIG (reference sequence). CDR3 nucleotides: TGTGCCTGGAGTTTAGGGGGAAAAGAGACCCAGTACTTC. Protein product: CAWSLGGKETQYF.

The chain links TRBV28 to TRBJ1-5; 7 bases line up with TRBD1. CDR1 is MDHEN, CDR2 SYDVKM, per germline. The J segment lost 4 bases and the V segment lost 4 bases, leaving 4 bases of the junction unmatched. The CDR3 sequence is 14 residues long. Here the CDR3 reads CASSSGGLNQPQHF. In DNA form, the CDR3 reads TGTGCCAGCAGTTCAGGGGGGTTGAATCAGCCCCAGCATTTT.

The chain's CDR3 is CASSLGWDTEAFF. For the CDR3, the DNA is TGTGCCAGCAGCTTAGGCTGGGACACTGAAGCTTTCTTT. The rearrangement uses TRBV7-2 and TRBJ1-1; D remains ambiguous. Germline V gives CDR1 SGHTA, CDR2 FQGNSA. Between the trimmed V and J ends, which lost 1 base and 3 bases, there was a span of 6 bases. There are 13 residues in the CDR3.

This clonotype was counted a few times. J is TRBJ2-7 and V is TRBV10-3, with TRBD2 matching over 8 bases. The germline gives CDR1 ENHRY, CDR2 SYGVKD. The CDR3 totals 15 residues. The V gene end was trimmed by 5 bases and the J gene end by 4 bases; junction bases not matched to a gene: 10. The CDR3 bases are TGTGCCATCAGTACGACCAGCGGGAGTCCATACGAGCAGTACTTC. The encoded protein is CAISTTSGSPYEQYF.

This clonotype was counted many times. V gene TRBV29-1 combines with J gene TRBJ2-7, with TRBD1 matching 7 bases. After removal of 4 bases from V and 2 bases from J, the junction contained 11 bases not matched to a gene. CDR1 is SQVTM, CDR2 ANQGSEA, per germline. The CDR3 covers 15 residues. The CDR3 DNA sequence: TGCAGCGTTGTGGGGACCGGGACAGATGCCTACGAGCAGTACTTC. Protein: CSVVGTGTDAYEQYF.

CDR3 DNA sequence: TGTGCCAGCAGTTCCCGGCCCCCAAGGGGAGGCTCCTACGAGCAGTACTTC. Translating gives CASSSRPPRGGSYEQYF. V usage is TRBV11-1 and J usage is TRBJ2-7; D possibly corresponds to TRBD2 (6 bases). The germline V gene encodes CDR1 SGHAT and CDR2 FQDESV (reference sequence). Trimming cost V 6 bases and J 0 bases, with 21 bases left between them. The CDR3 spans 17 residues.

This clonotype was counted at least ten times. CDR3 bases: TGTGCCAGTAGTCTCGGGAAAGGGGGACTAGCGGGGAACATTCAGTACTTC. Encoded protein: CASSLGKGGLAGNIQYF. This chain connects TRBV19 to TRBJ2-4; TRBD2 agrees at 13 bases. V lost 5 bases and J lost 7; bases outside the gene matches: 11. This CDR3 is 17 amino acids long. Looked up from germline, CDR1 is LNHDA and CDR2 is SQIVND (reference sequence).

J is TRBJ2-5 and V is TRBV6-2 or TRBV6-3; 12 nucleotides align to TRBD2. This CDR3 is built from 15 residues. Germline assignment: CDR1 MNHEY and CDR2 SVGEGT. V gave up 4 bases and J gave up 0 bases; unmatched junction bases: 0. The CDR3 region has the DNA TGTGCCAGCAGTTGGACTAGCGGGGACCAAGAGACCCAGTACTTC. It is translated as CASSWTSGDQETQYF.

The rearrangement links TRBV6-2 or TRBV6-3 to TRBJ2-1; D gene ambiguous. The CDR3 has 15 amino acids. V lost 0 bases and J 1 base, leaving 7 bases between the germline ends. Germline assignment: CDR1 MNHEY and CDR2 SVGEGT. The CDR3 sequence: CASSYSGGSYNEQFF. The CDR3 DNA sequence: TGTGCCAGCAGTTACTCGGGTGGATCCTACAATGAGCAGTTCTTC.

This clonotype was counted many times. V gene TRBV10-3 combines with J gene TRBJ1-1; D unclear. The CDR3 consists of 17 residues. Germline lookup yields CDR1 ENHRY and CDR2 SYGVKD. Deletions cut 3 bases from V and 0 bases from J, with 17 bases between. CDR3 residues: CAISDPLQKAMNTEAFF. DNA of the CDR3: TGTGCCATCAGTGACCCCCTCCAGAAGGCCATGAACACTGAAGCTTTCTTT.

This clonotype was seen ten or more times. The rearrangement links TRBV7-8 to TRBJ1-2, with TRBD1 matching 10 bases. CDR3 size: 17 residues. V lost 1 base, J lost 4 bases, and 9 bases stayed unmatched. Germline CDR1 and CDR2: SGHVS and FQNEAQ. The CDR3 reads CASSLVSEGQGVYGYTF. The DNA for the CDR3 is TGTGCCAGCAGCTTAGTCAGCGAAGGACAGGGGGTCTATGGCTACACCTTC.

Ten or more counts support this clonotype. This sequence joins TRBV7-8 and TRBJ2-4; D may be TRBD1 (6 bases). Between the trimmed V and J ends, which lost 1 base and 0 bases, there was a span of 7 bases. Germline V gives CDR1 SGHVS, CDR2 FQNEAQ. The CDR3 runs 15 residues. Written as DNA, the CDR3 is TGTGCCAGCAGCTTAGTCAGGGGAGCCAAAAACATTCAGTACTTC. It codes for CASSLVRGAKNIQYF.

This clonotype was counted many times. The chain carries TRBV28 and TRBJ2-5; possible D gene TRBD2, 6 bases. This CDR3 has 15 amino acids. CDR1 and CDR2 from the germline V gene are MDHEN and SYDVKM. The ends were cut back, 7 bases at V and 5 bases at J, with 20 bases in the middle. Here the CDR3 DNA reads TGTGCCAGCACCACCAGGAGGGGTCGGCGGGAGACCCAGTACTTC. It translates to CASTTRRGRRETQYF. The whole variable domain, remainder taken from reference TRBV28 and TRBJ2-5, is DVKVTQSSRYLVKRTGEKVFLECVQDMDHENMFWYRQDPGLGLRLIYFSYDVKMKEKGDIPEGYSVSREKKERFSLILESASTNQTSMYLCASTTRRGRRETQYFGPGTRLLVL.

This clonotype was observed many times. The rearrangement joins TRBV7-2 to TRBJ2-5; 7 bases fit TRBD2. The CDR3 spans 17 residues. J was trimmed by 5 bases and V by 1 base; bases with no gene match: 13. Germline V gene sequence: CDR1 SGHTA, CDR2 FQGNSA. The CDR3 coding sequence is TGTGCCAGCAGCTTAGTGTACGGGGGAGGGCCGCGGGAGACCCAGTACTTC. Translating it yields CASSLVYGGGPRETQYF.

The genes are TRBV11-1 and TRBJ2-5; weak D call: TRBD1 (6 bases). V lost 4 bases and J 2 bases, leaving 20 bases between the germline ends. The CDR3 has 17 residues. CDR1 and CDR2 (germline): SGHAT, FQDESV (reference sequence). This CDR3 reads CASSSSTGGLAQETQYF. CDR3 DNA sequence: TGTGCCAGCAGCTCTTCGACAGGAGGCTTAGCACAAGAGACCCAGTACTTC.